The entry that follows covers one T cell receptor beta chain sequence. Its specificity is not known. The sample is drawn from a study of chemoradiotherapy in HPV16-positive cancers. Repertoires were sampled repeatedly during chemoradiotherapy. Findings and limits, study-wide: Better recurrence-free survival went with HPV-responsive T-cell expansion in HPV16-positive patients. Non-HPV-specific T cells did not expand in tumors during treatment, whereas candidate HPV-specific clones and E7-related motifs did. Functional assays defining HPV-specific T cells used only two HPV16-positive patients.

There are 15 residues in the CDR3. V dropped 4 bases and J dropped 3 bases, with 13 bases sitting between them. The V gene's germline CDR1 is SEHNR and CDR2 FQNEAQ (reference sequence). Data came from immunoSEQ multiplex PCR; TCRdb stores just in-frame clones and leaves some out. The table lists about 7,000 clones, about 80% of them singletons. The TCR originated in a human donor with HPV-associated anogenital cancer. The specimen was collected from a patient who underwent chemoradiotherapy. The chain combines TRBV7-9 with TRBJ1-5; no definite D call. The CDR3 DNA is TGTGCCAGCAGCTCCGTCGGTAATGACAATCAGCCCCAGCATTTT. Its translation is CASSSVGNDNQPQHF. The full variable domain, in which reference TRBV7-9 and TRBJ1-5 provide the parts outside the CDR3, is DTGVSQNPRHKITKRGQNVTFRCDPISEHNRLYWYRQTLGQGPEFLTYFQNEAQLEKSRLLSDRFSAERPKGSFSTLEIQRTEQGDSAMYLCASSSVGNDNQPQHFGDGTRLSIL.